The rows below give T cell receptor beta chains drawn from one sample of a study of control samples from healthy donors and cancer patients. Assay used: immunoSEQ multiplex PCR; TCRdb lists only in-frame clones, some missing. Here the sample spans roughly 45,000 clones, 86% being singletons. Sequences were obtained from PBMCs. Receptors originate from a woman aged 45-65 years with lung cancer. CDR3s include the opening cysteine and the closing phenylalanine or tryptophan. The order of the fields is J gene, D gene, V gene, CDR3 protein, CDR3 DNA. A D gene is named only where the DNA matches it firmly.

TRBJ1-2 | NA | TRBV29-1 | CSVEGTVYGYTF | TGCAGCGTTGAAGGGACAGTATATGGCTACACCTTC
TRBJ2-5 | NA | TRBV3-1/TRBV3-2 | CASSHREEETQYF | TGTGCCAGCAGCCATCGGGAAGAAGAGACCCAGTACTTC
TRBJ1-1 | NA | TRBV3-1/TRBV3-2 | CASSQDGKVTFFTEAFF | TGTGCCAGCAGCCAAGACGGTAAGGTCACCTTTTTTACTGAAGCTTTCTTT
TRBJ1-5 | NA | TRBV5-1 | CASSLEGFDQPQHF | TGCGCCAGCAGCTTGGAAGGGTTCGATCAGCCCCAGCATTTT
TRBJ1-1 | NA | TRBV4-2 | CASSQVSGMLNTEAFF | TGTGCCAGCAGCCAAGTCTCAGGGATGCTAAACACTGAAGCTTTCTTT
TRBJ2-3 | TRBD1 | TRBV7-8 | CASSLRDRATDTQYF | TGTGCCAGCAGCCTCCGGGACAGGGCGACAGATACGCAGTATTTT
TRBJ2-3 | NA | TRBV12-3/TRBV12-4 | CASSFPGDTQYF | TGTGCCAGCAGTTTCCCGGGGGATACGCAGTATTTT
TRBJ1-5 | NA | TRBV5-5 | CASSLIGDIARQHF | TGTGCCAGCAGCTTGATAGGGGATATAGCCCGCCAGCATTTT
TRBJ1-1 | TRBD1 | TRBV28 | CASRDRAGANTEAFF | TGTGCCAGCAGGGACAGGGCAGGGGCGAACACTGAAGCTTTCTTT
TRBJ1-1 | NA | TRBV19 | CASQGDKKAFF | TGTGCCAGTCAAGGGGACAAAAAAGCTTTCTTT